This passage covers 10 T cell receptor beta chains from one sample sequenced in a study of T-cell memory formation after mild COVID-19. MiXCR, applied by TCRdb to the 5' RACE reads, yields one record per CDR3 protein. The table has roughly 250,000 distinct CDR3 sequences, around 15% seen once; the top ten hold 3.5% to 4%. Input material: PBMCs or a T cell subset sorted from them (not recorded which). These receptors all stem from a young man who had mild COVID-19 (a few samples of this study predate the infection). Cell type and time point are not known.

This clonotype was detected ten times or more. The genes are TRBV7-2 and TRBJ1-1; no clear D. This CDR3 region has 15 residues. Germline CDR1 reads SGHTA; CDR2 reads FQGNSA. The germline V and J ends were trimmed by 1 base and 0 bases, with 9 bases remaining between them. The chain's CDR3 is CASSLDPVMNTEAFF. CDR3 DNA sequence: TGTGCCAGCAGCTTAGACCCGGTAATGAACACTGAAGCTTTCTTT.

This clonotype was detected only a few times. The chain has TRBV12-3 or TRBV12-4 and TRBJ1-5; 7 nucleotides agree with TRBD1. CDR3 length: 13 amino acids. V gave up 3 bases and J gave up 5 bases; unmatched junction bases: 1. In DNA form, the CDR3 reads TGTGCCAGCAGTTTCAGGGGGGATCAGCCCCAGCATTTT. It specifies CASSFRGDQPQHF.

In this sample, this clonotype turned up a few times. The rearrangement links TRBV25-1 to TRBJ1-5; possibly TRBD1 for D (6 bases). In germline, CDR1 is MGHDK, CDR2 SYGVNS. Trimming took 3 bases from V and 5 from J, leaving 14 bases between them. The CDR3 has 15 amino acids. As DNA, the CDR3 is TGTGCCAGCAGTGATTCGGCGGAGGGGGATCAGCCCCAGCATTTT. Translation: CASSDSAEGDQPQHF.

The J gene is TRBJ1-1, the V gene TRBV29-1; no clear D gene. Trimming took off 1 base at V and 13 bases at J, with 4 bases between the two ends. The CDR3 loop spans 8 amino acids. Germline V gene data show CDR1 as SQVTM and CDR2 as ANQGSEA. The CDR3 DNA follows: TGCAGCGTTGAAGGGGTTTTCTTT. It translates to CSVEGVFF.

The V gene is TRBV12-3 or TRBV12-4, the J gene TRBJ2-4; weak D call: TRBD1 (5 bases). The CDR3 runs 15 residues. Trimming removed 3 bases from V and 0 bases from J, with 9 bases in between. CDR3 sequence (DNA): TGTGCCAGCAGTTTTTCAGGGATAGCCAAAAACATTCAGTACTTC. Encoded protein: CASSFSGIAKNIQYF.

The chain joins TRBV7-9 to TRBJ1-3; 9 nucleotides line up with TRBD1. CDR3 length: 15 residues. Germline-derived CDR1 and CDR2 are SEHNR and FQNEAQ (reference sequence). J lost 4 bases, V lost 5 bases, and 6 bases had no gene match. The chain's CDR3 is CASSRGQGSGNTIYF. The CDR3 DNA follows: TGTGCCAGCAGCCGTGGACAGGGGTCGGGAAACACCATATATTTT.

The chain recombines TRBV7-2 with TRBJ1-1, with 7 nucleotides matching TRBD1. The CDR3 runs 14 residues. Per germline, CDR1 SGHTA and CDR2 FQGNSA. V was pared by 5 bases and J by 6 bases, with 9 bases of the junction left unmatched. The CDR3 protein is CASSRQDRSSEAFF. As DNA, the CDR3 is TGTGCCAGCAGCCGTCAGGACAGGTCCTCTGAAGCTTTCTTT.

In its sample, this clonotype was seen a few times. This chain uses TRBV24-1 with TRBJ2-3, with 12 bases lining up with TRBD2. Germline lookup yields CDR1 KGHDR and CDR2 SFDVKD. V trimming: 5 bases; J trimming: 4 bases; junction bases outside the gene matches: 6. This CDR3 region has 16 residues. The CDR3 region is CATSAQGLAGADTQYF. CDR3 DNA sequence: TGTGCCACCAGTGCCCAGGGACTAGCGGGCGCAGATACGCAGTATTTT.

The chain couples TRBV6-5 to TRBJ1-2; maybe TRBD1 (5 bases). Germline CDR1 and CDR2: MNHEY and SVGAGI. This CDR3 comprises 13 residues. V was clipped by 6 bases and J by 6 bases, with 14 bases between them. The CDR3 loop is CASRLGGENGYTF. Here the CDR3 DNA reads TGTGCCAGCAGGTTAGGAGGGGAGAATGGCTACACCTTC.

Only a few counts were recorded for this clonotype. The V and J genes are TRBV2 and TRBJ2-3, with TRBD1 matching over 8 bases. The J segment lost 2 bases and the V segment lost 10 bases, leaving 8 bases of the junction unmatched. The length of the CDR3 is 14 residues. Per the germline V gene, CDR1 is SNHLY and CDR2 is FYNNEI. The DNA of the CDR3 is TGTGCCAACCACAGGGGGTGGTCCACAGATACGCAGTATTTT. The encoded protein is CANHRGWSTDTQYF.